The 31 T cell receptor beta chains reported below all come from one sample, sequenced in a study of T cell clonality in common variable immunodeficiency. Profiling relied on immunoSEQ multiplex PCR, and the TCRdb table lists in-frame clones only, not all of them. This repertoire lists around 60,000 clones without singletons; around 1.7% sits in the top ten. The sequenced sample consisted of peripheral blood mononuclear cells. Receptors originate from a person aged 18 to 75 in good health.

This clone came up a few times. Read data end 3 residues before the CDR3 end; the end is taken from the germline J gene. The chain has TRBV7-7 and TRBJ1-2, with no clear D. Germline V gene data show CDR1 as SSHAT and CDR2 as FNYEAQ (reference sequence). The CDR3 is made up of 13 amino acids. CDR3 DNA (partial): TGTGCCAGCAGCTTATATTTCACAGATACC. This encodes CASSLYFTDT. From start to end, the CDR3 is CASSLYFTDTYTF.

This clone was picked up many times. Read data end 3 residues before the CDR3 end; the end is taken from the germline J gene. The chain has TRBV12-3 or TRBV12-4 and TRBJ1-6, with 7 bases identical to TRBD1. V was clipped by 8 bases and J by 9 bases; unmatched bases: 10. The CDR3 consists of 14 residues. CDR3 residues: CASQGTAGLSPLHF. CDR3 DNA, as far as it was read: TGTGCCAGCCAGGGGACAGCCGGCCTTTCACCC.

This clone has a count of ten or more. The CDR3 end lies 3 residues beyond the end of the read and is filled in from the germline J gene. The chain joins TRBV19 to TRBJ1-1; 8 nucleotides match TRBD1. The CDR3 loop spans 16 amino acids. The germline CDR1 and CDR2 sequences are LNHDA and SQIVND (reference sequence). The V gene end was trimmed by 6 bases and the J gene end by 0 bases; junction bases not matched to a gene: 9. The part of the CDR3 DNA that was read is TGTGCCAGTAGCTCCGGACAGGGACCTTTGAACACTGAA. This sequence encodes CASSSGQGPLNTE. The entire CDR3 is CASSSGQGPLNTEAFF.

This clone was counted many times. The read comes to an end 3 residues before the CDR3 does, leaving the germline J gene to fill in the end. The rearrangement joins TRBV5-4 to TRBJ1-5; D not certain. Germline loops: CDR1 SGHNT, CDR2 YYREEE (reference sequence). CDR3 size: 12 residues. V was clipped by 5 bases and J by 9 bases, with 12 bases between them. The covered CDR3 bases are TGTGCCAGCAGGCGATCAGGTGGGCCC. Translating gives CASRRSGGP. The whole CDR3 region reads CASRRSGGPQHF.

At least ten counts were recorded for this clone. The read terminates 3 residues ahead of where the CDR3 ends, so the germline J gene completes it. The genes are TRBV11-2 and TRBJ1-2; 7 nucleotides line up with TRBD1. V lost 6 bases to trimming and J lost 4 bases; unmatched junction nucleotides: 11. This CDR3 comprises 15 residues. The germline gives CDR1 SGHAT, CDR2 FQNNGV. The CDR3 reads CASRVLGQAIYGYTF. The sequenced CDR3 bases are TGTGCCAGCAGGGTTTTAGGACAGGCGATCTATGGC. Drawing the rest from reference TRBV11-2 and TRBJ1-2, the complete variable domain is EAGVAQSPRYKIIEKRQSVAFWCNPISGHATLYWYQQILGQGPKLLIQFQNNGVVDDSQLPKDRFSAERLKGVDSTLKIQPAKLEDSAVYLCASRVLGQAIYGYTFGSGTRLTVV.

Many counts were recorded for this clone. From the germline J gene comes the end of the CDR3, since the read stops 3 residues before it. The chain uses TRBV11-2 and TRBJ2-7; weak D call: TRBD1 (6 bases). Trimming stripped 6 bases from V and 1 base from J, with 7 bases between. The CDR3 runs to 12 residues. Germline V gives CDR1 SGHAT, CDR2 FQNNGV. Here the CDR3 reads CASSQGSYEQYF. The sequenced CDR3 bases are TGTGCCAGCAGTCAGGGGTCCTACGAG.

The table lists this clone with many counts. CDR3 bases read: TGTGCCAGCAGCCTAGCGGGAGGGCCCACTGAG. Amino acid sequence: CASSLAGGPTE. The complete CDR3 sequence is CASSLAGGPTEQFF. The chain links TRBV6-4 to TRBJ2-1; 12 bases agree with TRBD2. The read gets to within 3 residues of the CDR3 end, and the germline J gene fills in the rest. Germline CDR1 MRHNA, CDR2 SNTAGT. The CDR3 sequence is 14 residues long. The V segment lost 6 bases and the J segment 9 bases; nucleotides outside the gene matches: 6.

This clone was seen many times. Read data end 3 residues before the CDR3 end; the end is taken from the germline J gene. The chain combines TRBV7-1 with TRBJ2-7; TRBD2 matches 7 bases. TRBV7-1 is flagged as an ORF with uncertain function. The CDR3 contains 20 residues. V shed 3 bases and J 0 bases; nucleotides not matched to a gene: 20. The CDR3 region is CASSSQRGLVGGMRSYEQYF. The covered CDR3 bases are TGTGCCAGCAGCTCCCAAAGAGGACTAGTGGGAGGTATGCGCTCCTACGAG.

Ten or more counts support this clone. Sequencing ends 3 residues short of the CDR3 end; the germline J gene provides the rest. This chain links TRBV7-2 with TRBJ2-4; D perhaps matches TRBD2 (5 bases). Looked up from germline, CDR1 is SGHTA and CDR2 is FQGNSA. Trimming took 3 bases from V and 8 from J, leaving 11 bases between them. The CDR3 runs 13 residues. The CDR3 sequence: CASSFRGTDIQYF. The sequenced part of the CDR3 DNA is TGTGCCAGCAGCTTCCGGGGTACGGACATT.

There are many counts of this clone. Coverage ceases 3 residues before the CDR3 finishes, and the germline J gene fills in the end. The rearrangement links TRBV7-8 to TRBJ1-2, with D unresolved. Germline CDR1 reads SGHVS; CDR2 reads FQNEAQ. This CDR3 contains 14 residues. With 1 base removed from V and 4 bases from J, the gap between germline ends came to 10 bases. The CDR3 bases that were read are TGTGCCAGCAGCTTAGGGAGGGCGCTCTATGGC. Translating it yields CASSLGRALYG. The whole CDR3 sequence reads CASSLGRALYGYTF.

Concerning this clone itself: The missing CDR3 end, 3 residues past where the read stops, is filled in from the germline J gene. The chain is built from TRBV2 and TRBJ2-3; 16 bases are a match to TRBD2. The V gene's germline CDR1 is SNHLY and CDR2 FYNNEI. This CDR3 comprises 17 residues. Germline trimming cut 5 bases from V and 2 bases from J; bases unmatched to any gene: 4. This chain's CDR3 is CASSPGTSGRATDTQYF. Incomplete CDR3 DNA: TGTGCCAGCAGTCCGGGGACTAGCGGGAGGGCCACAGATACG. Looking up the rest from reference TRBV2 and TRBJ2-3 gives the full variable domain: EPEVTQTPSHQVTQMGQEVILRCVPISNHLYFYWYRQILGQKVEFLVSFYNNEISEKSEIFDDQFSVERPDGSNFTLKIRSTKLEDSAMYFCASSPGTSGRATDTQYFGPGTRLTVL.

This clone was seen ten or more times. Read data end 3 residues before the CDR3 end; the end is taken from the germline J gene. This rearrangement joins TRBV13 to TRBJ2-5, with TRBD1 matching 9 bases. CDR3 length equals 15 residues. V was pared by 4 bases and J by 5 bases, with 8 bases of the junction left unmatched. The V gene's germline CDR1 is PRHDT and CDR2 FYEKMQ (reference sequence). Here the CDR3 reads CASSSWTGERETQYF. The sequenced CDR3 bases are TGTGCCAGCAGCTCCTGGACAGGGGAACGTGAGACC.

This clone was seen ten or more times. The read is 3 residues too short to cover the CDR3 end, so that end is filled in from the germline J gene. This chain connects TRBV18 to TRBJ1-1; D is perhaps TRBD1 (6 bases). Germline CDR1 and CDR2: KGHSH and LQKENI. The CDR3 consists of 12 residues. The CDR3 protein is CASSPGQYEAFF. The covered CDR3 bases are TGTGCCAGCTCACCCGGACAGTACGAA.

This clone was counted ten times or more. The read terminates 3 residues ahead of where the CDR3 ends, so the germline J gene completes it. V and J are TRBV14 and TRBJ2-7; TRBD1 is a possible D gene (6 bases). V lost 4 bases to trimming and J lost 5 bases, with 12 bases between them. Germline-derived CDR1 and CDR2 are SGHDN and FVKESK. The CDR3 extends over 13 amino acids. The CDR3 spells CASSPTGSNEQYF. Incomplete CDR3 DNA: TGTGCCAGCAGCCCTACAGGGTCCAACGAG.

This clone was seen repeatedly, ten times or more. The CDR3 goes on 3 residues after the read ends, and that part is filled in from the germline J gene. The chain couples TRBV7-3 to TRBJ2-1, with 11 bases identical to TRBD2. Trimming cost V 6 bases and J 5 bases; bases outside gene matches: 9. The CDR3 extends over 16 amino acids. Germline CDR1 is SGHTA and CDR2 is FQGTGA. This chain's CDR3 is CASSPTGLAANNEQFF. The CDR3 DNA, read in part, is TGTGCCAGCAGTCCTACGGGACTAGCGGCGAACAATGAG.

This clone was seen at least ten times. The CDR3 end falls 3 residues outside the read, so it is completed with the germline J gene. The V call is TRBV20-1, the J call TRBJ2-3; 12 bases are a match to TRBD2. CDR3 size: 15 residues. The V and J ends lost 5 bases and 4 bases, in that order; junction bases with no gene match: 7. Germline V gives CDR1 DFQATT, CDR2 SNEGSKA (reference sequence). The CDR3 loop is CSAPSSGGAADTQYF. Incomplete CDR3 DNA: TGCAGTGCTCCGTCTAGCGGGGGGGCCGCAGATACG.

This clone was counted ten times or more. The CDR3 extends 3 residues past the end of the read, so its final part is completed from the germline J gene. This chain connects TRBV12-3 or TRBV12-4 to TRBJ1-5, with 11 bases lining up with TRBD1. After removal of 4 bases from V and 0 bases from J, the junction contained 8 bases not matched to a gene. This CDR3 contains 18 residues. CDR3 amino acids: CASSSGDRGVVSNQPQHF. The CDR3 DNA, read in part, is TGTGCCAGCAGTTCGGGGGACAGGGGGGTCGTTAGCAATCAGCCC.

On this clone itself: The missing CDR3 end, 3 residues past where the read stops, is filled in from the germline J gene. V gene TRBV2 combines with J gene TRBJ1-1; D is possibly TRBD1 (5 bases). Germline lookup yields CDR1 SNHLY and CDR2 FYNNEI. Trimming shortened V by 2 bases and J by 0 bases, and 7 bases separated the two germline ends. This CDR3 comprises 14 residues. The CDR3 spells CASSEPGMNTEAFF. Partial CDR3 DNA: TGTGCCAGCAGTGAACCAGGGATGAACACTGAA.

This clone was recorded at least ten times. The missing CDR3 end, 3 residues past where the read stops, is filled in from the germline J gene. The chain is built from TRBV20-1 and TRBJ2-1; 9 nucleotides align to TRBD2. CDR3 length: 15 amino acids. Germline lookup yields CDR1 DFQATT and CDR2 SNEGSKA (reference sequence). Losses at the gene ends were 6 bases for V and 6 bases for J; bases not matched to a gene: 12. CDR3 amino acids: CSAQPLAGALNEQFF. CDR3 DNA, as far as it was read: TGCAGTGCCCAGCCCTTAGCGGGGGCCCTCAATGAG.

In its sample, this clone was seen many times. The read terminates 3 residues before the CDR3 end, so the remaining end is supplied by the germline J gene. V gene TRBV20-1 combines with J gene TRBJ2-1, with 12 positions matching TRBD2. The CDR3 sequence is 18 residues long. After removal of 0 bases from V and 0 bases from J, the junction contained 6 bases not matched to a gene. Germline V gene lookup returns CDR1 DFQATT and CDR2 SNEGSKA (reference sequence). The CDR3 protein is CSARDFGLAGSSYNEQFF. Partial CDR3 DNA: TGCAGTGCTAGAGATTTCGGACTAGCGGGGAGCTCCTACAATGAG.

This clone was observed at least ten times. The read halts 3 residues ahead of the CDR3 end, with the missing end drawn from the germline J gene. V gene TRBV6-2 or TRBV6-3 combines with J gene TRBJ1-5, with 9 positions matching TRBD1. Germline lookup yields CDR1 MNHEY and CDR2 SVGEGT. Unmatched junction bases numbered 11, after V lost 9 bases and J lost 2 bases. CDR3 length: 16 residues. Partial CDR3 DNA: TGTGCCAGTAGAAAACCGGGACAGGGAGGCAATCAGCCC. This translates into CASRKPGQGGNQP. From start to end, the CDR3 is CASRKPGQGGNQPQHF.

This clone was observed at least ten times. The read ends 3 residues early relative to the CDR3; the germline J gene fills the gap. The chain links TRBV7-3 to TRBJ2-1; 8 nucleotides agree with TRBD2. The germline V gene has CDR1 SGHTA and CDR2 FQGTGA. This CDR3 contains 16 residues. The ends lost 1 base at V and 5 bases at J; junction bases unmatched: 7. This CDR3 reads CASSLNQRGLDNEQFF. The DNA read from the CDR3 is TGTGCCAGCAGCTTAAACCAGCGGGGGCTGGACAATGAG.

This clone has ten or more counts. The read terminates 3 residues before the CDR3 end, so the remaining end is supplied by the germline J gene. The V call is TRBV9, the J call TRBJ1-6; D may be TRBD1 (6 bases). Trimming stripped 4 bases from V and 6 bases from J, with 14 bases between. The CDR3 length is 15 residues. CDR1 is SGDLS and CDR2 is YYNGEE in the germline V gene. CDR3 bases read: TGTGCCAGCAGCCCGACGGACAGTTCTAATTCACCC. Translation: CASSPTDSSNSP. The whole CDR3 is CASSPTDSSNSPLHF.

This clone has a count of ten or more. This CDR3 is CAWGDSGYGYTF. CDR3 DNA, as far as it was read: TGTGCCTGGGGGGACTCGGGCTATGGC. This rearrangement joins TRBV30 to TRBJ1-2, with D maybe TRBD1 (5 bases). The CDR3 end is not reached by the read, which stops 3 residues before it; the germline J gene fills it in. From germline, CDR1 is GTSNPN and CDR2 SVGIG (reference sequence). V lost 5 bases and J 4 bases, leaving 11 bases between the germline ends. This CDR3 contains 12 residues.

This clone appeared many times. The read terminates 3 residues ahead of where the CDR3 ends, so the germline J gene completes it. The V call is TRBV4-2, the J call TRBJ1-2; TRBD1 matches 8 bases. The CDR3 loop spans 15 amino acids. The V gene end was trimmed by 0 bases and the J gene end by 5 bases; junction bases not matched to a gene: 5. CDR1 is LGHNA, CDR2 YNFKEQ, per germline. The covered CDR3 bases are TGTGCCAGCAGCCAAGAGGGGACAGGTATATATGGC. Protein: CASSQEGTGIYG. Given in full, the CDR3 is CASSQEGTGIYGYTF.

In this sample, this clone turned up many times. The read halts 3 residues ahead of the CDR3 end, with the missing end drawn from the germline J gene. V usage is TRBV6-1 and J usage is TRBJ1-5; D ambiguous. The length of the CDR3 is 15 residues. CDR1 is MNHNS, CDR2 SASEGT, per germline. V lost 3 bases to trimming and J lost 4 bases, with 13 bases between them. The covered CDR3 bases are TGTGCCAGCAGTGATATAGCATATTCTAATCAGCCC. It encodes CASSDIAYSNQP. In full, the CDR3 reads CASSDIAYSNQPQHF.

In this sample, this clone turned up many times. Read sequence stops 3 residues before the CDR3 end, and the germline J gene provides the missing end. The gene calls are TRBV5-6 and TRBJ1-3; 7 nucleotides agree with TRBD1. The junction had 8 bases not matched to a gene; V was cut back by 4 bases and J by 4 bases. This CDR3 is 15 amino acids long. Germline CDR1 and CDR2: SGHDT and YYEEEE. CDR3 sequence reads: CASSAIQGNGNTIYF. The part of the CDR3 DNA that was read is TGTGCCAGCAGCGCGATACAGGGGAACGGAAACACC.

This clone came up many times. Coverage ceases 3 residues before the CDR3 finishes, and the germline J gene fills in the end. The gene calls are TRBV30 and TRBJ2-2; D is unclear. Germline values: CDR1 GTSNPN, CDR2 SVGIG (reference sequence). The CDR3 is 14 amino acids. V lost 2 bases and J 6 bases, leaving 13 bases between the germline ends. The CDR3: CAWSNLASAGELFF. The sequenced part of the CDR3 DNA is TGTGCCTGGAGTAACCTTGCATCGGCCGGGGAG.

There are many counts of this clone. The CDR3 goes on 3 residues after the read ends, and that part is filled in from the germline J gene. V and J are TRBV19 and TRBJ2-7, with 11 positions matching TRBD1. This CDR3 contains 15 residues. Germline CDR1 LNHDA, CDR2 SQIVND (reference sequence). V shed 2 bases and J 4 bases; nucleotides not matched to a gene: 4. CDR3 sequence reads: CASSIRTGGRYEQYF. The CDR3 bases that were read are TGTGCCAGTAGTATAAGGACAGGGGGCCGTTACGAG.

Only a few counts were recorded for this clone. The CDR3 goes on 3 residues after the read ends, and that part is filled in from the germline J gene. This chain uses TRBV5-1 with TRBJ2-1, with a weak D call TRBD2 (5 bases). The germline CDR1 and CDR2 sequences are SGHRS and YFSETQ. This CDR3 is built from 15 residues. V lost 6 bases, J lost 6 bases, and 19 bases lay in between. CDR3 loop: CASTQPGSVLNEQFF. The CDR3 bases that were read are TGCGCCAGCACTCAACCCGGTAGCGTTCTCAATGAG.

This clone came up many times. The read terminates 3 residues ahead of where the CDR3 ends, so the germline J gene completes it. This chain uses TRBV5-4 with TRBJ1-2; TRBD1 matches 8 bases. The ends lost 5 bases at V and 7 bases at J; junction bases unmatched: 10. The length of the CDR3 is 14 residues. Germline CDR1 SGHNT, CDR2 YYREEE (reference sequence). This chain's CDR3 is CASSSRTGSFGYTF. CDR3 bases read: TGTGCCAGCAGTTCGCGGACAGGGTCGTTTGGC.